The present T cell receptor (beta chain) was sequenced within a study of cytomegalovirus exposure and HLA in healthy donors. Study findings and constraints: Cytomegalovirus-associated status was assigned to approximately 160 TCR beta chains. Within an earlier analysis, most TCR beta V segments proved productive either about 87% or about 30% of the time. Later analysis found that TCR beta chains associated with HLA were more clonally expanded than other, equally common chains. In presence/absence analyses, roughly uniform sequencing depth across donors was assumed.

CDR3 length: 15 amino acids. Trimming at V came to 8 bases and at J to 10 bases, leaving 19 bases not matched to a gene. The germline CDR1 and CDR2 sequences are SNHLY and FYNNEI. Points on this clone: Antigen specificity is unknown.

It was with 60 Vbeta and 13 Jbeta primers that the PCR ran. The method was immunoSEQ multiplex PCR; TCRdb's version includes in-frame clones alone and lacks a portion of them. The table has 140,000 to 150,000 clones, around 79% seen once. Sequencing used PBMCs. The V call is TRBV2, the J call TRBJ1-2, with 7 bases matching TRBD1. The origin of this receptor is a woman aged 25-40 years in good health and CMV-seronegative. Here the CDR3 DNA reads TGTGCCAGCTTCACTCTCACGACAGGGACAGTTGACTACACCTTC. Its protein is CASFTLTTGTVDYTF.